The T cell receptor (beta chain) described here comes from a study of blood T cell repertoires in COVID-19. On the study more broadly: The origin of the acute and convalescent COVID-19 samples was the United States, Italy and Spain. The cDNA or gDNA used as material had been derived from T cells, B-cell-depleted T cells, or PBMCs.

The CDR3 runs 13 residues. V was pared by 1 base and J by 8 bases, with 2 bases of the junction left unmatched. CDR1 is SGHDN and CDR2 is FVKESK in the germline V gene. In the authors' methods: Amplification of reference gene primers provided the estimated nucleated cell counts. Sequenced by immunoSEQ multiplex PCR; TCRdb stores in-frame clones only, minus some. That table is the source of V, J and clone size, and D and trimming were worked out from the DNA. In the table there are 250,000 to 350,000 clones, 88% of which are singletons. Material for sequencing was peripheral blood. The chain combines TRBV14 with TRBJ1-2, with TRBD1 matching over 9 bases. This TCR was sampled from a man aged 18 to 35 with active or convalescent COVID-19. Written as DNA, the CDR3 is TGTGCCAGCAGCCAAGGCACAGGGGGCGGCTACACCTTC. Amino acid sequence: CASSQGTGGGYTF.